The T cell receptor (beta chain) under discussion was sequenced for a study of OX40 agonist ivuxolimab in advanced cancers. Whole-study context: Those enrolled were roughly 85% male, with a mean age of around 60 years and ages from roughly 20 to 85.

In the case of this clone: Its antigen is undetermined.

CDR1 SGHDT and CDR2 YYEEEE come from the germline V gene. Trimming cost V 0 bases and J 5 bases, with 15 bases left between them. The CDR3 loop spans 16 amino acids. The protocol was immunoSEQ multiplex PCR, while the TCRdb copy is restricted to in-frame clones and leaves out a portion. The sample contains about 58,000 clones, 70% to 90% of which appear only once. Whole-study results and caveats: At 0.1 to 3.0 mg/kg, clonal expansion of CD4+ and CD8+ blood T cells had occurred by week 6.

Source: CD4+ or CD8+ T cells sorted from blood, taken in a trial of the OX40 agonist ivuxolimab. The sequence came from an adult with an advanced solid tumor such as melanoma, head and neck, liver or kidney cancer. This rearrangement joins TRBV5-6 to TRBJ1-5; weak D call: TRBD1 (5 bases). This CDR3 is CASSLGAIGGYQPQHF. The CDR3 region has the DNA TGTGCCAGCAGCTTGGGGGCGATTGGGGGGTATCAGCCCCAGCATTTT.